This passage covers 30 T cell receptor beta chains from one sample sequenced in a study of cytomegalovirus exposure and HLA in healthy donors. The PCR ran on 60 Vbeta and 13 Jbeta primers. Here immunoSEQ multiplex PCR was the method, and the copy in TCRdb shows in-frame clones only, minus some. This sample carries more than 140,000 clones, 75% to 80% of them seen once, and the ten largest clones take under 2%. Sequenced: PBMCs. These receptor sequences come from a female donor in good health and CMV-seronegative.

This chain links TRBV28 with TRBJ1-2; 7 bases line up with TRBD1. V was clipped by 5 bases and J by 6 bases; unmatched bases: 9. This CDR3 has 14 amino acids. Germline assignment: CDR1 MDHEN and CDR2 SYDVKM. The CDR3 loop reads CASSVPSGGDGYTF. In DNA, the CDR3 is TGTGCCAGCAGTGTCCCGTCAGGGGGAGATGGCTACACCTTC.

The genes are TRBV6-5 and TRBJ2-1; no definite D call. V dropped 7 bases and J dropped 9 bases, with 16 bases sitting between them. Germline V gene sequence: CDR1 MNHEY, CDR2 SVGAGI. The CDR3 sequence is 13 residues long. The CDR3 here is CASIDPQTREQFF. The CDR3 coding sequence is TGTGCCAGCATCGACCCACAGACACGTGAGCAGTTCTTC.

The rearrangement uses TRBV9 and TRBJ2-1, with D unresolved. Germline assignment: CDR1 SGDLS and CDR2 YYNGEE. CDR3 length: 12 amino acids. Trimming cost V 3 bases and J 4 bases, with 5 bases left between them. DNA of the CDR3: TGTGCCAGCAGCGCAGGTTACAATGAGCAGTTCTTC. As protein: CASSAGYNEQFF.

The chain uses TRBV2 and TRBJ2-1; 7 bases match TRBD2. Germline V lookup: CDR1 SNHLY, CDR2 FYNNEI. The CDR3 loop spans 11 amino acids. Unmatched junction bases numbered 4, after V lost 4 bases and J lost 13 bases. CDR3 bases: TGTGCCAGCAGTGGGGAGGGGACTCAGTTCTTC. This encodes CASSGEGTQFF.

The J gene is TRBJ2-7, the V gene TRBV7-5; TRBD2, the D gene given by the table, was not confirmed from the DNA. TRBV7-5 is deemed a pseudogene. The CDR3 extends over 19 amino acids. The CDR3 DNA follows: TGTGCCAGAAGCATCACGGGACTAGCGGGAAATTACGGTACCTACGAGCAGTACTTC. Translation: CARSITGLAGNYGTYEQYF.

V and J are TRBV18 and TRBJ2-5, with D perhaps TRBD2 (5 bases). Germline V gene sequence: CDR1 KGHSH, CDR2 LQKENI. The CDR3 loop spans 14 amino acids. Trimming stripped 3 bases from V and 5 bases from J, with 13 bases between. The CDR3 loop reads CASSPLDRGETQYF. Written as DNA, the CDR3 is TGTGCCAGCTCACCTCTCGACCGAGGGGAGACCCAGTACTTC.

The J gene is TRBJ2-3, the V gene TRBV5-1; tentative D call: TRBD1 (6 bases). The V gene lost 4 bases and the J gene lost 1 base, with 13 bases spanning the gap. The CDR3 length is 15 residues. In germline, CDR1 is SGHRS, CDR2 YFSETQ. CDR3 in DNA: TGCGCCAGCAGCAGGACAGCTCCGGGCACAGATACGCAGTATTTT. Translation gives CASSRTAPGTDTQYF.

The DNA of the CDR3 is TGTGCCAGCAGTGAAACTTCTCTCGGGAACACTGAAGCTTTCTTT. This encodes CASSETSLGNTEAFF. The V gene is TRBV2, the J gene TRBJ1-1, with D unresolved. Germline V gives CDR1 SNHLY, CDR2 FYNNEI. V shed 2 bases and J shed 1 base, with 11 bases lying between them. The CDR3 is 15 amino acids.

The V and J genes are TRBV19 and TRBJ1-1; TRBD1 matches 8 bases. CDR3 length equals 15 residues. CDR1 is LNHDA and CDR2 is SQIVND in the germline V gene (reference sequence). The J segment lost 5 bases and the V segment lost 1 base, leaving 6 bases of the junction unmatched. CDR3 sequence reads: CASSIVGQGGTEAFF. The CDR3 DNA is TGTGCCAGTAGTATAGTCGGACAGGGCGGAACTGAAGCTTTCTTT.

The chain joins TRBV30 to TRBJ1-1; 7 bases line up with TRBD1. The germline gives CDR1 GTSNPN, CDR2 SVGIG (reference sequence). Unmatched junction bases numbered 6, after V lost 2 bases and J lost 0 bases. The CDR3 spans 15 residues. CDR3 loop: CAWSIETGMNTEAFF. The CDR3, as DNA: TGTGCCTGGAGTATTGAGACAGGGATGAACACTGAAGCTTTCTTT. Supplemented by reference TRBV30 and TRBJ1-1, the full variable domain reads SQTIHQWPATLVQPVGSPLSLECTVEGTSNPNLYWYRQAAGRGLQLLFYSVGIGQISSEVPQNLSASRPQDRQFILSSKKLLLSDSGFYLCAWSIETGMNTEAFFGQGTRLTVV.

The V and J genes are TRBV29-1 and TRBJ1-1, with D possibly matching TRBD1 (6 bases). Germline V gene data show CDR1 as SQVTM and CDR2 as ANQGSEA. Trimming pared 0 bases from V and 8 bases from J, leaving 16 bases between. The CDR3 is made up of 14 amino acids. The CDR3 sequence: CSVEDRGRGWEAFF. The CDR3, as DNA: TGCAGCGTTGAAGATCGGGGCAGGGGTTGGGAAGCTTTCTTT.

The rearrangement uses TRBV11-3 and TRBJ1-5; no clear D gene. Germline CDR1 is SGHNT and CDR2 is YENEEA. The CDR3 runs 14 residues. V shed 5 bases and J shed 1 base, with 9 bases lying between them. CDR3 DNA sequence: TGTGCCAGCAGCGCCGACGGGAGCAATCAGCCCCAGCATTTT. It specifies CASSADGSNQPQHF.

The rearrangement links TRBV5-1 to TRBJ1-4; maybe TRBD1 (6 bases). Germline loops: CDR1 SGHRS, CDR2 YFSETQ. V was cut by 4 bases and J by 5 bases, with 12 bases left in between. CDR3 size: 14 residues. The CDR3 region has the DNA TGCGCCAGCAGCGAAGGACAGAAGAATGAAAAACTGTTTTTT. Its protein product is CASSEGQKNEKLFF. Full variable domain (outside the CDR3, taken from reference TRBV5-1 and TRBJ1-4): KAGVTQTPRYLIKTRGQQVTLSCSPISGHRSVSWYQQTPGQGLQFLFEYFSETQRNKGNFPGRFSGRQFSNSRSEMNVSTLELGDSALYLCASSEGQKNEKLFFGSGTQLSVL.

The chain employs TRBV28 and TRBJ2-5, with 8 bases aligning to TRBD2. Trimming at V came to 3 bases and at J to 4 bases, leaving 4 bases not matched to a gene. Germline V gene lookup returns CDR1 MDHEN and CDR2 SYDVKM. This CDR3 has 14 residues. CDR3 loop: CASSLALAGETQYF. The CDR3, as DNA: TGTGCCAGCAGTTTGGCGCTAGCGGGAGAGACCCAGTACTTC.

This rearrangement joins TRBV19 to TRBJ2-7; D perhaps matches TRBD1 (6 bases). CDR1 is LNHDA and CDR2 is SQIVND in the germline V gene (reference sequence). Trimming took 4 bases from V and 5 from J, leaving 15 bases between them. The CDR3 has 14 amino acids. This chain's CDR3 is CASSSRQVSNEQYF. The CDR3 DNA follows: TGTGCCAGTAGTAGCCGACAGGTATCCAACGAGCAGTACTTC.

This clone was detected once. The V call is TRBV19, the J call TRBJ1-5; possible D gene TRBD1, 5 bases. Trimming took off 4 bases at V and 3 bases at J, with 19 bases between the two ends. Germline values: CDR1 LNHDA, CDR2 SQIVND (reference sequence). CDR3 size: 17 residues. CDR3 loop: CASSTPLGEGNNQPQHF. The CDR3 DNA follows: TGTGCCAGTAGTACCCCCCTTGGGGAGGGGAACAATCAGCCCCAGCATTTT.

The chain links TRBV4-1 to TRBJ1-2; no clear D. Trimming left V 0 bases short and J 5 bases short, with 22 bases between. The CDR3 sequence is 18 residues long. Germline CDR1 MGHRA, CDR2 YSYEKL. The CDR3: CASSQDGGAAGPLYGYTF. The CDR3, as DNA: TGCGCCAGCAGCCAAGACGGAGGCGCCGCCGGGCCCTTATATGGCTACACCTTC.

This clone appeared a single time. This rearrangement joins TRBV5-1 to TRBJ1-1; TRBD1 agrees at 10 bases. The CDR3 runs to 17 residues. Losses at the gene ends were 4 bases for V and 1 base for J; bases not matched to a gene: 10. Looked up from germline, CDR1 is SGHRS and CDR2 is YFSETQ. CDR3 sequence (DNA): TGCGCCAGCAGCGTGACAGGGGGCGGTCACGAGAACACTGAAGCTTTCTTT. As protein: CASSVTGGGHENTEAFF. Full variable domain (missing parts from reference TRBV5-1 and TRBJ1-1): KAGVTQTPRYLIKTRGQQVTLSCSPISGHRSVSWYQQTPGQGLQFLFEYFSETQRNKGNFPGRFSGRQFSNSRSEMNVSTLELGDSALYLCASSVTGGGHENTEAFFGQGTRLTVV.

This clone was observed a few times. This chain links TRBV6-1 with TRBJ1-4; no clear D. Germline CDR1 and CDR2: MNHNS and SASEGT. This CDR3 is 15 amino acids long. V lost 5 bases, J lost 7 bases, and 17 bases lay in between. The CDR3 nucleotides are TGTGCCAGCAGTCCCCGTGAGGGATCGCGTGAAAAACTGTTTTTT. Its protein is CASSPREGSREKLFF.

J is TRBJ2-2 and V is TRBV4-1, with 12 nucleotides matching TRBD1. The CDR3 extends over 15 amino acids. The V gene end was trimmed by 8 bases and the J gene end by 4 bases; junction bases not matched to a gene: 5. CDR1 is MGHRA and CDR2 is YSYEKL in the germline V gene. The CDR3 region has the DNA TGCGCCAGCGGGACAGGGGGCGCGGGCACCGGGGAGCTGTTTTTT. It is translated as CASGTGGAGTGELFF.

This clone has just one count. This chain links TRBV28 with TRBJ1-1, with TRBD1 matching over 8 bases. Per germline, CDR1 MDHEN and CDR2 SYDVKM. The CDR3 has 12 residues. V lost 3 bases and J lost 8; bases outside the gene matches: 2. CDR3 protein: CASSFRGREAFF. The CDR3 coding sequence is TGTGCCAGCAGTTTCAGGGGGCGCGAAGCTTTCTTT. The whole variable domain, filled in from reference TRBV28 and TRBJ1-1, reads DVKVTQSSRYLVKRTGEKVFLECVQDMDHENMFWYRQDPGLGLRLIYFSYDVKMKEKGDIPEGYSVSREKKERFSLILESASTNQTSMYLCASSFRGREAFFGQGTRLTVV.

Comments on this clone: Germline is not matched at one junction end, which may reflect a read error. The gene calls are TRBV12-5 and TRBJ1-3; the D is unclear. This CDR3 contains 14 residues. Germline V gene data show CDR1 as LGHNT and CDR2 as FRNRAP. The CDR3 region is CASGLSGSVRGYDF. The CDR3 DNA sequence: TGTGCTAGTGGTTTATCCGGGTCCGTCAGAGGGTATGATTTT. The variable domain in full, completed from reference TRBV12-5 and TRBJ1-3, reads DARVTQTPRHKVTEMGQEVTMRCQPILGHNTVFWYRQTMMQGLELLAYFRNRAPLDDSGMPKDRFSAEMPDATLATLKIQPSEPRDSAVYFCASGLSGSVRGYDFGEGSWLTVV.

The J gene is TRBJ1-4, the V gene TRBV19, with D uncertain. Between the trimmed V and J ends, which lost 4 bases and 2 bases, there was a span of 11 bases. The CDR3 is 15 residues long. Germline V gives CDR1 LNHDA, CDR2 SQIVND (reference sequence). The CDR3 spells CASSSWGGTNEKLFF. The CDR3 DNA is TGTGCCAGTAGTAGTTGGGGAGGCACTAATGAAAAACTGTTTTTT.

The chain couples TRBV30 to TRBJ2-7; 7 nucleotides line up with TRBD1. Germline V gene sequence: CDR1 GTSNPN, CDR2 SVGIG (reference sequence). Unmatched junction bases numbered 11, after V lost 7 bases and J lost 5 bases. CDR3 length: 13 residues. The CDR3 nucleotides read TGTGCCTATGGAATCTGGGACAGCAACGAGCAGTACTTC. Protein sequence: CAYGIWDSNEQYF. Full variable domain (missing parts from reference TRBV30 and TRBJ2-7): SQTIHQWPATLVQPVGSPLSLECTVEGTSNPNLYWYRQAAGRGLQLLFYSVGIGQISSEVPQNLSASRPQDRQFILSSKKLLLSDSGFYLCAYGIWDSNEQYFGPGTRLTVT.

A word on this clone: This specimen includes other DNA sequences encoding the same CDR3. This chain uses TRBV2 with TRBJ1-1; D is unresolved. The CDR3 loop spans 13 amino acids. Looked up from germline, CDR1 is SNHLY and CDR2 is FYNNEI. V lost 5 bases and J 8 bases, leaving 15 bases between the germline ends. The chain's CDR3 is CASSFLAESEAFF. CDR3 coding DNA: TGTGCCAGCAGTTTTCTTGCAGAATCCGAAGCTTTCTTT.

The V gene is TRBV9, the J gene TRBJ2-1; 9 bases are shared with TRBD2. This CDR3 is 16 amino acids long. CDR1 and CDR2 (germline): SGDLS, YYNGEE. With 5 bases clipped from V and 7 bases from J, the junction kept 13 bases outside the gene matches. CDR3 nucleotides: TGTGCCAGCAGTCCTAATAGCGGGAGAACCTCAAATGAGCAGTTCTTC. Its translation is CASSPNSGRTSNEQFF.

The table lists this clone with a few counts. The J gene is TRBJ1-3, the V gene TRBV9, with 7 bases matching TRBD1. The CDR3 extends over 14 amino acids. After removal of 6 bases from V and 0 bases from J, the junction contained 3 bases not matched to a gene. From germline, CDR1 is SGDLS and CDR2 YYNGEE. CDR3 in DNA: TGTGCCAGCACCCAGGGGGGCTCTGGAAACACCATATATTTT. As protein: CASTQGGSGNTIYF.

The V and J genes are TRBV28 and TRBJ1-2, with TRBD1 identical over 8 bases. V lost 8 bases to trimming and J lost 7 bases; unmatched junction nucleotides: 12. The CDR3 contains 14 residues. Germline V lookup: CDR1 MDHEN, CDR2 SYDVKM. This chain's CDR3 is CASLPQGAPPGYTF. The CDR3 DNA reads as TGTGCCAGCCTACCTCAGGGGGCGCCTCCTGGCTACACCTTC.

The chain combines TRBV27 with TRBJ2-7, with a possible D match to TRBD1 (7 bases). V lost 3 bases and J 2 bases, leaving 17 bases between the germline ends. Germline lookup yields CDR1 MNHEY and CDR2 SMNVEV (reference sequence). The CDR3 is made up of 16 amino acids. Here the CDR3 DNA reads TGTGCCAGCAGTTTTTCGGGGGACAGTGCCGCCTACGAGCAGTACTTC. This codes for CASSFSGDSAAYEQYF.

The chain couples TRBV5-1 to TRBJ2-1; a weak D match, TRBD2 (6 bases). CDR1 is SGHRS, CDR2 YFSETQ, per germline. The ends were cut back, 3 bases at V and 7 bases at J, with 8 bases in the middle. This CDR3 is built from 12 residues. The CDR3, as DNA: TGCGCCAGCAGCTGGGCGGGGAATGAGCAGTTCTTC. Its translation: CASSWAGNEQFF.